The entry below describes one TCR beta chain. Its antigen is as yet unknown. V was clipped by 2 bases and J by 2 bases, with 10 bases between them. Germline values: CDR1 MNHEY, CDR2 SVGAGI. The CDR3 is 14 residues long. This sample stems from a study of early T cells in non-severe SARS-CoV-2 infection. Study at large: Chains were not paired, and sequencing was done on bulk RNA from unsorted whole blood. Whole-study results and caveats: Anti-spike CD8 responses were favored by VDJdb matching, which missed private and CD4 specificities.

The TCR library protocol attached unique molecular identifiers to the individual cDNA molecules. TCRdb fed the 5' RACE reads into MiXCR, producing one record per CDR3 protein. The sample has nearly 55,000 distinct CDR3 sequences; around 7.7% are singletons. The sample consisted of whole blood, taken at baseline. J is TRBJ2-7 and V is TRBV6-5; D may be TRBD1 (5 bases). The sequence derives from an adult who was a healthcare worker with PCR-confirmed SARS-CoV-2 infection or an uninfected control (not recorded which). The DNA for the CDR3 is TGTGCCAGCAGTTACGACAGCACAACCTACGAGCAGTACTTC. Its protein is CASSYDSTTYEQYF.